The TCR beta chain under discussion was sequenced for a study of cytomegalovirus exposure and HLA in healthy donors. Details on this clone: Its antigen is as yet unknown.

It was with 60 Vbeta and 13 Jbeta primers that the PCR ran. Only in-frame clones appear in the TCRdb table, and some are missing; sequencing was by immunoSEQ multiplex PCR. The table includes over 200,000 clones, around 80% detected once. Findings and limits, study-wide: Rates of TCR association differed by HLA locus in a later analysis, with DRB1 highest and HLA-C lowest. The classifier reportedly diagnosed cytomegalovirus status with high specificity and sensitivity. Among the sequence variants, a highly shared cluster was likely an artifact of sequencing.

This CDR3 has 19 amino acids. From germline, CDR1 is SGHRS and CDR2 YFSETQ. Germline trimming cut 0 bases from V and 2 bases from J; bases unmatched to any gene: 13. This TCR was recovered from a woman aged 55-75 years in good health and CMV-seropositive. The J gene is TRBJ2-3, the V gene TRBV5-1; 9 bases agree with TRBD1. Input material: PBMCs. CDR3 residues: CASSLGPTGTGIFTDTQYF. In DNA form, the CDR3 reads TGCGCCAGCAGCTTGGGCCCCACCGGGACAGGGATCTTCACAGATACGCAGTATTTT.